This T cell receptor (beta chain) was sequenced in a study of beta chain features in type 1 diabetes. Regarding this clone: Its antigen is still unknown.

V lost 0 bases and J 2 bases, leaving 11 bases between the germline ends. CDR3 length equals 15 residues. Per the germline V gene, CDR1 is LNHNV and CDR2 is YYDKDF (reference sequence). Expressed TCRB transcripts were sequenced because the entire RNA isolate underwent reverse transcription. The average read count of naive, central memory and regulatory T cell samples was approximately 3.5 million. Assay: immunoSEQ multiplex PCR; the TCRdb copy retains only in-frame clones and omits some. The sample lists 900,000 or so clones, under 20% occurring once. Regarding the study as a whole: It was possible that PCR favored shorter templates, equally so in patients and controls. Shortening of TCRB CDR3s, moderate but significant, appeared in all four CD4+ subsets of Type 1 diabetes patients.

The sequenced material came from naive CD4+ T cells from blood. This TCR derives from a woman younger than 35 in good health. The chain couples TRBV15 to TRBJ2-7; D unresolved. DNA for the CDR3: TGTGCCACCAGCAGAGATCCGGTACAGCCCTACGAGCAGTACTTC. Amino acid sequence: CATSRDPVQPYEQYF.